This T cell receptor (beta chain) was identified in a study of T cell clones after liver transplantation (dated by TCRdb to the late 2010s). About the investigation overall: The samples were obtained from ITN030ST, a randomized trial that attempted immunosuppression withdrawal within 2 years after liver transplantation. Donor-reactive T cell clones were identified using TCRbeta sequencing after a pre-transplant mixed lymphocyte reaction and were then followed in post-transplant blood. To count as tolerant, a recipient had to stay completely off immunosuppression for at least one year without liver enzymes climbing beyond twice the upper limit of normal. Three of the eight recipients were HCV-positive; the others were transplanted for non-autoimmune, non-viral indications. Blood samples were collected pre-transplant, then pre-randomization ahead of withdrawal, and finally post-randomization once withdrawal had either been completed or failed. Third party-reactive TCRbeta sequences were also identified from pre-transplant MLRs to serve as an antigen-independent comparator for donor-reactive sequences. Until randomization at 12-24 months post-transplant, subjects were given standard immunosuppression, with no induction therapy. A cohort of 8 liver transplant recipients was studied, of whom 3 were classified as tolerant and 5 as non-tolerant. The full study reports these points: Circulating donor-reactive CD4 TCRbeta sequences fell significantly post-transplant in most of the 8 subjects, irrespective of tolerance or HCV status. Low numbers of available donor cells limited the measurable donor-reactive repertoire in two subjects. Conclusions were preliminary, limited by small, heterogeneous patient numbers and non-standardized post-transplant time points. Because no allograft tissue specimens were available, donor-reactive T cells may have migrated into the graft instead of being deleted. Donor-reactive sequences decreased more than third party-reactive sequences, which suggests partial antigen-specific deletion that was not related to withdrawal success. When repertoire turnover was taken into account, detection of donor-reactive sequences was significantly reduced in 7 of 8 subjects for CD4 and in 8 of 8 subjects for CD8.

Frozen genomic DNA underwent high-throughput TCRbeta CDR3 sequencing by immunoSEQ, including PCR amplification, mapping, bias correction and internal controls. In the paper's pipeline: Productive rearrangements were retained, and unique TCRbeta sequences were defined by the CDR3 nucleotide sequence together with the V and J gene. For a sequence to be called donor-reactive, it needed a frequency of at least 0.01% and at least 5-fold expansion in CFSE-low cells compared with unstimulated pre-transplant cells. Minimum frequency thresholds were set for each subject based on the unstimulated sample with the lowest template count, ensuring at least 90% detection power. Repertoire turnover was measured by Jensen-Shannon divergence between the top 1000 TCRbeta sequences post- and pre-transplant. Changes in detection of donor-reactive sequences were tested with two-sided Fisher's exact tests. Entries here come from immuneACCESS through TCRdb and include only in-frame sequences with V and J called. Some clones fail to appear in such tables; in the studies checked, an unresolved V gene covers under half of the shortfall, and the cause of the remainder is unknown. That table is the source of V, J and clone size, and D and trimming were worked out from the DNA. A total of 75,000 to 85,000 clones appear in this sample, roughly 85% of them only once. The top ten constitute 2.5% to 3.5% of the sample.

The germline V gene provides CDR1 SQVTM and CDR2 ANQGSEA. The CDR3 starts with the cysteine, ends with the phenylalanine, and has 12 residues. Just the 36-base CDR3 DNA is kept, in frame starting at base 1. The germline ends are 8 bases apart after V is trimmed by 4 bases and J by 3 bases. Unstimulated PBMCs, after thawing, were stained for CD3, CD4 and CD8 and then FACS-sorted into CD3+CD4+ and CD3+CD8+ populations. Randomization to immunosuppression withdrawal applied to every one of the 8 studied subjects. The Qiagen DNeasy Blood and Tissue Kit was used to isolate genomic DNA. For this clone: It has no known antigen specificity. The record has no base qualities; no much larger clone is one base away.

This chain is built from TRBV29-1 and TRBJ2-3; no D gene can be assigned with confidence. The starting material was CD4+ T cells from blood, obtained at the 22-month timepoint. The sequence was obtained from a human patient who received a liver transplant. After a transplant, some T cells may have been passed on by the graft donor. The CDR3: CSVVTMTDTQYF. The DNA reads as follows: TGCAGCGTTGTAACTATGACAGATACGCAGTATTTT.